This T cell receptor (beta chain) stems from a study of cytotoxic CD8 clonotypes in ibrutinib-treated CLL. General study points: Among the clonotypes, public ones were uncommon and contracted or held stable on treatment.

Germline V gene data show CDR1 as LNHDA and CDR2 as SQIVND (reference sequence). The CDR3 has 13 amino acids. A word on this clone: The antigen is unknown. An end of the junction does not agree with germline; a read error may underlie this.

Produced via immunoSEQ multiplex PCR; TCRdb's table is partial and in-frame only. The sample records 150,000 or so clones, 70% to 90% being singletons. The chain uses TRBV19 and TRBJ1-5, with unresolved D. The origin of this receptor is a human donor with chronic lymphocytic leukemia. Sample: PBMCs, taken at disease progression, from a patient treated with ibrutinib. This CDR3 is CASSIGSSQPQHF. The CDR3 coding sequence is TGTGCCAGTAGTATAGGAAGCAGTCAGCCCCAGCATTTT.